The 17 T cell receptor beta chains presented below share a single source sample, sequenced in a study of T-cell reconstitution after alpha-beta-depleted transplantation in children. During its preparation, the TCRbeta library received unique molecular identifiers. TCRdb passed the PCR reads through MiXCR, listing each CDR3 protein once. The table lists about 200,000 distinct CDR3 sequences, 6.3% of them singletons. Material: PBMCs, obtained before TCRalphabeta/CD19-depleted stem cell transplant. Receptor source: a girl in the first two years of life with combined immunodeficiency, due to receive a stem cell transplant.

This clonotype was recorded at least ten times. The J gene is TRBJ2-5, the V gene TRBV4-1; 8 bases fit TRBD2. The V gene's germline CDR1 is MGHRA and CDR2 YSYEKL. The CDR3 covers 15 residues. Trimming removed 0 bases from V and 4 bases from J; junction bases left unmatched: 4. The CDR3 sequence is CASSQDPGGRETQYF. The CDR3 DNA is TGCGCCAGCAGCCAAGATCCGGGGGGGAGAGAGACCCAGTACTTC.

In its sample, this clonotype was seen many times. The V gene is TRBV19, the J gene TRBJ2-3, with TRBD2 matching over 7 bases. CDR3 length equals 18 residues. The V gene's germline CDR1 is LNHDA and CDR2 SQIVND (reference sequence). V dropped 6 bases and J dropped 0; count of bases not matched to a gene: 15. The CDR3 nucleotides are TGTGCCAGTAGCTCCTGGGCGGGAGCCCCTCCTAGCACAGATACGCAGTATTTT. Amino acids: CASSSWAGAPPSTDTQYF.

The sample holds a few counts of this clonotype. The chain uses TRBV30 and TRBJ2-7; D might be TRBD1 (6 bases). With 3 bases removed from V and 7 bases from J, the gap between germline ends came to 13 bases. The length of the CDR3 is 12 residues. Germline V gives CDR1 GTSNPN, CDR2 SVGIG (reference sequence). For the CDR3, the DNA is TGTGCCTGGAGCACAGGGCCAGAAGAGCAGTACTTC. As protein: CAWSTGPEEQYF.

This clonotype was detected many times. The CDR3, as DNA: TGTGCCAGCAGTTACGGGACAGAACGGACCCAGTACTTC. It translates to CASSYGTERTQYF. The chain couples TRBV6-6 to TRBJ2-5, with TRBD1 identical over 7 bases. The CDR3 contains 13 residues. The germline V gene has CDR1 MNHNY and CDR2 SVGAGI (reference sequence). With 2 bases clipped from V and 7 bases from J, the junction kept 4 bases outside the gene matches.

This clonotype was seen repeatedly, ten times or more. The V and J genes are TRBV27 and TRBJ2-7; 8 bases are shared with TRBD2. Trimming cost V 3 bases and J 4 bases; bases outside gene matches: 5. The length of the CDR3 is 14 residues. Germline lookup yields CDR1 MNHEY and CDR2 SMNVEV (reference sequence). CDR3 in amino acids: CASSFGLALYEQYF. In DNA, the CDR3 is TGTGCCAGCAGTTTTGGACTAGCTTTATACGAGCAGTACTTC.

The rearrangement uses TRBV7-2 and TRBJ2-1; 8 bases are shared with TRBD2. Trimming removed 5 bases from V and 7 bases from J; junction bases left unmatched: 13. Germline V lookup: CDR1 SGHTA, CDR2 FQGNSA. This CDR3 is 16 amino acids long. The DNA for the CDR3 is TGTGCCAGCAGCGGAGTCGGACTAGCCGGTTCAAATGAGCAGTTCTTC. Its protein is CASSGVGLAGSNEQFF.

This clonotype was detected many times. The rearrangement uses TRBV7-3 and TRBJ2-2; D call uncertain. V shed 0 bases and J shed 6 bases, with 5 bases lying between them. CDR1 is SGHTA, CDR2 FQGTGA, per germline. The CDR3 totals 13 residues. CDR3 sequence (DNA): TGTGCCAGCAGCTTAACTGGGCCCGGGGAGCTGTTTTTT. Translating it yields CASSLTGPGELFF.

This clonotype showed up many times. The V gene is TRBV29-1, the J gene TRBJ2-5; D gene uncertain. Germline lookup yields CDR1 SQVTM and CDR2 ANQGSEA. The CDR3 has 14 residues. The V end lost 2 bases, the J end lost 1 base, and 11 bases lay between the germline ends. CDR3 DNA sequence: TGCAGCGTTGAATACGGCGACATCCAAGAGACCCAGTACTTC. Encoded protein: CSVEYGDIQETQYF.

This clonotype was observed a few times. The rearrangement links TRBV9 to TRBJ2-5, with D tentatively TRBD1 or TRBD2 (6 bases each). The CDR3 spans 14 residues. Germline V gene lookup returns CDR1 SGDLS and CDR2 YYNGEE. V lost 4 bases to trimming and J lost 5 bases, with 15 bases between them. The CDR3 protein is CASSPGGAVETQYF. CDR3 sequence (DNA): TGTGCCAGCAGCCCCGGGGGCGCGGTGGAGACCCAGTACTTC.

This clonotype was found many times. The rearrangement uses TRBV7-9 and TRBJ2-1; 7 nucleotides align to TRBD2. V dropped 5 bases and J dropped 3; count of bases not matched to a gene: 7. Germline lookup yields CDR1 SEHNR and CDR2 FQNEAQ (reference sequence). The CDR3 has 15 amino acids. The CDR3 reads CASSKTGTIYNEQFF. The CDR3 DNA is TGTGCCAGCAGCAAAACCGGGACTATCTACAATGAGCAGTTCTTC.

This clonotype was found many times. The chain couples TRBV9 to TRBJ2-5, with D unresolved. This CDR3 has 15 residues. Germline V CDR1 and CDR2: SGDLS, YYNGEE. V gave up 2 bases and J gave up 3 bases, with 14 bases separating them. The CDR3 here is CASSVTPSWEETQYF. The DNA of the CDR3 is TGTGCCAGCAGCGTGACTCCAAGCTGGGAAGAGACCCAGTACTTC.

The table lists this clonotype with many counts. CDR3 protein: CASSPTTRQSSYEQYF. The CDR3 DNA is TGTGCCAGCAGCCCAACAACACGACAGAGCTCCTACGAGCAGTACTTC. The chain has TRBV7-9 and TRBJ2-7; possibly TRBD1 for D (5 bases). Trimming shortened V by 5 bases and J by 0 bases, and 17 bases separated the two germline ends. Germline CDR1 SEHNR, CDR2 FQNEAQ (reference sequence). This CDR3 region has 16 residues.

The chain joins TRBV20-1 to TRBJ2-1; no firm D call. The CDR3 runs 15 residues. The ends were cut back, 5 bases at V and 0 bases at J, with 14 bases in the middle. Looked up from germline, CDR1 is DFQATT and CDR2 is SNEGSKA (reference sequence). Written as DNA, the CDR3 is TGCAGTGCTCCCGACCCTGCGGCCTCCTACAATGAGCAGTTCTTC. It specifies CSAPDPAASYNEQFF.

This clonotype was recorded at least ten times. V is TRBV29-1 and J is TRBJ1-5; 7 bases are shared with TRBD1. V was pared by 4 bases and J by 8 bases, with 11 bases of the junction left unmatched. This CDR3 has 14 residues. Germline CDR1 and CDR2: SQVTM and ANQGSEA. The CDR3 protein is CSVVTGDGVEPQHF. The CDR3 nucleotides read TGCAGCGTTGTAACAGGGGACGGGGTGGAGCCCCAGCATTTT.

The sample holds many counts of this clonotype. The chain employs TRBV29-1 and TRBJ2-1; 7 bases fit TRBD1. Germline CDR1 is SQVTM and CDR2 is ANQGSEA. The V and J ends lost 4 bases and 1 base, in that order; junction bases with no gene match: 1. This CDR3 has 13 residues. The CDR3 DNA follows: TGCAGCGTTGGGACAGGTTCCTACAATGAGCAGTTCTTC. This codes for CSVGTGSYNEQFF.

This clonotype was seen many times. This chain links TRBV29-1 with TRBJ2-3; weak D call: TRBD2 (7 bases). The CDR3 spans 18 residues. Germline CDR1 reads SQVTM; CDR2 reads ANQGSEA. The germline V and J ends were trimmed by 1 base and 4 bases, with 24 bases remaining between them. CDR3 nucleotides: TGCAGCGTTGAAGGGGGGAGGGGGGTGTTTACTAGGTCAGATACGCAGTATTTT. Translation gives CSVEGGRGVFTRSDTQYF.

In its sample, this clonotype was seen a few times. The genes are TRBV29-1 and TRBJ2-7, with 15 bases fitting TRBD2. Germline CDR1 and CDR2: SQVTM and ANQGSEA. Unmatched junction bases numbered 5, after V lost 5 bases and J lost 6 bases. CDR3 length: 14 residues. The CDR3 DNA reads as TGCAGCGTTTTTACGGGACTAGCGGGAGGCGAGCAGTACTTC. Translation gives CSVFTGLAGGEQYF.